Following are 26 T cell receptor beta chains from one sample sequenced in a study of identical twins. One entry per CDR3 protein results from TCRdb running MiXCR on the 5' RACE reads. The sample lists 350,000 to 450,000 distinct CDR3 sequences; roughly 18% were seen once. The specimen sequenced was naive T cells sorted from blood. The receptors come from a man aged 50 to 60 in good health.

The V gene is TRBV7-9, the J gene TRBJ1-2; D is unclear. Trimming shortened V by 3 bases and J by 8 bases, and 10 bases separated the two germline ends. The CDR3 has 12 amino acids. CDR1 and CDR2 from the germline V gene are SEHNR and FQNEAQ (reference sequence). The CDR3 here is CASSFNDFGYTF. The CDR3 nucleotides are TGTGCCAGCAGCTTCAATGATTTCGGCTACACCTTC.

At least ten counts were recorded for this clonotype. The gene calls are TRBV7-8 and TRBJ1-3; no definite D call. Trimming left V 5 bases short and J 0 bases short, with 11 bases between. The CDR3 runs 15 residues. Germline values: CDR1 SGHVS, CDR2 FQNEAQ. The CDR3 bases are TGTGCCAGCAGCCCCGGGTGGTCCTCTGGAAACACCATATATTTT. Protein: CASSPGWSSGNTIYF.

The chain's CDR3 is CASSLAGRDFNEQFF. CDR3 DNA sequence: TGCGCCAGCAGCTTGGCGGGCAGGGATTTCAATGAGCAGTTCTTC. The chain uses TRBV5-1 and TRBJ2-1; D perhaps matches TRBD1 (5 bases). The germline gives CDR1 SGHRS, CDR2 YFSETQ. V was clipped by 0 bases and J by 6 bases, with 13 bases between them. This CDR3 comprises 15 residues.

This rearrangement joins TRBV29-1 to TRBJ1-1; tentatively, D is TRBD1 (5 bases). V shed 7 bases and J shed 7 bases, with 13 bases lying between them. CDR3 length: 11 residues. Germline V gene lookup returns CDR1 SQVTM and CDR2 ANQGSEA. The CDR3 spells CSAATGDEAFF. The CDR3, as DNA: TGCAGCGCAGCAACAGGAGATGAAGCTTTCTTT. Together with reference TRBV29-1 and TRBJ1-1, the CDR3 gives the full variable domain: SAVISQKPSRDICQRGTSLTIQCQVDSQVTMMFWYRQQPGQSLTLIATANQGSEATYESGFVIDKFPISRPNLTFSTLTVSNMSPEDSSIYLCSAATGDEAFFGQGTRLTVV.

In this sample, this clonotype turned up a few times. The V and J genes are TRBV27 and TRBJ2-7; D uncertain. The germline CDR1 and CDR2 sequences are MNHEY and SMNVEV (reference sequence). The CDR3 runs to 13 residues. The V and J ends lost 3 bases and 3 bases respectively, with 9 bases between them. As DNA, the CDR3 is TGTGCCAGCAGTTTGATGGTGGACTACGAGCAGTACTTC. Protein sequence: CASSLMVDYEQYF.

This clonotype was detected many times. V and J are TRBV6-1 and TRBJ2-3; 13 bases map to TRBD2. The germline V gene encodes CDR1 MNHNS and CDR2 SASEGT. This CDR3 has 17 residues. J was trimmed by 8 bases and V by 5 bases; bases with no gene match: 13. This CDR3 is CASSRPKTSGGQGTQYF. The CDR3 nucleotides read TGTGCCAGCAGTAGACCAAAGACTAGCGGGGGGCAGGGTACGCAGTATTTT.

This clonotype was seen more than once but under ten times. For the CDR3, the DNA is TGTGCCAGCAGCGCGACTAGCGGGAGTAGTAATGAGCAGTTCTTC. Translating it yields CASSATSGSSNEQFF. This chain joins TRBV7-2 and TRBJ2-1, with 12 bases lining up with TRBD2. The V and J ends lost 5 bases and 7 bases, in that order; junction bases with no gene match: 6. The germline V gene encodes CDR1 SGHTA and CDR2 FQGNSA. This CDR3 region has 15 residues.

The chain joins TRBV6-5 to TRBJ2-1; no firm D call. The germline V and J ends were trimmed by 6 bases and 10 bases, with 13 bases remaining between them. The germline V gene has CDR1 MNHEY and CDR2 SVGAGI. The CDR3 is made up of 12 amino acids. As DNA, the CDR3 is TGTGCCAGCAGGTATTTAGTCGGCGAGCAGTTCTTC. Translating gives CASRYLVGEQFF.

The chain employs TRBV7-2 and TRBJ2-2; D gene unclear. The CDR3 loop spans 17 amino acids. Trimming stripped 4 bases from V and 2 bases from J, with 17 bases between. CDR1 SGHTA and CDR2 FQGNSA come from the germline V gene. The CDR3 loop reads CASSSRAWLRNTGELFF. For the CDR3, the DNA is TGTGCCAGCAGCTCGAGAGCTTGGTTACGAAACACCGGGGAGCTGTTTTTT.

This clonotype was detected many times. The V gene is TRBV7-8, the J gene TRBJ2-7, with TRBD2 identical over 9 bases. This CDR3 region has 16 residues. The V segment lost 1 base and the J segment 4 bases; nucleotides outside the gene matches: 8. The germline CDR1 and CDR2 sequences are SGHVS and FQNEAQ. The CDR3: CASSLESSGAQYEQYF. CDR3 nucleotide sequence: TGTGCCAGCAGCTTAGAATCTAGCGGGGCGCAATACGAGCAGTACTTC.

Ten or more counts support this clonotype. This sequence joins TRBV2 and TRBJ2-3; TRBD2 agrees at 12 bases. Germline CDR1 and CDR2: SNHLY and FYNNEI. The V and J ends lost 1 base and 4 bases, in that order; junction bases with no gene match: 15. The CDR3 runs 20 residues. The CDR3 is CASSEGGLAGLKRPADTQYF. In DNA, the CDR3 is TGTGCCAGCAGTGAAGGGGGACTAGCGGGCCTCAAAAGACCCGCAGATACGCAGTATTTT.

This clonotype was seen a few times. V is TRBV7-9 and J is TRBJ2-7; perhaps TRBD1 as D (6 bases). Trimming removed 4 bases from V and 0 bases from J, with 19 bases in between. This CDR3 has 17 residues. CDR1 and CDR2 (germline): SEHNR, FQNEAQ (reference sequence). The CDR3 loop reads CASSSGDRPVGSYEQYF. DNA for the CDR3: TGTGCCAGCAGCTCAGGTGACAGGCCAGTCGGCTCCTACGAGCAGTACTTC.

This chain's CDR3 is CSARQLAGAYNEQFF. CDR3 in DNA: TGCAGTGCTAGGCAACTAGCGGGAGCCTACAATGAGCAGTTCTTC. V usage is TRBV20-1 and J usage is TRBJ2-1; 11 nucleotides agree with TRBD2. Germline CDR1 DFQATT, CDR2 SNEGSKA (reference sequence). V gave up 3 bases and J gave up 2 bases; unmatched junction bases: 3. The CDR3 is 15 amino acids.

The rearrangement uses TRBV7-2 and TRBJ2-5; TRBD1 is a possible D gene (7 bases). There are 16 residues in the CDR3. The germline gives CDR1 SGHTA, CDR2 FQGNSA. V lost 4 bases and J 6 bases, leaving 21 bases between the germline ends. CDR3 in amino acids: CASSSGGNMATQTQYF. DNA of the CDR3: TGTGCCAGCAGCTCAGGGGGGAATATGGCGACACAGACCCAGTACTTC. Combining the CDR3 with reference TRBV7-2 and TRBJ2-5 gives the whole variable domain GAGVSQSPSNKVTEKGKDVELRCDPISGHTALYWYRQSLGQGLEFLIYFQGNSAPDKSGLPSDRFSAERTGGSVSTLTIQRTQQEDSAVYLCASSSGGNMATQTQYFGPGTRLLVL.

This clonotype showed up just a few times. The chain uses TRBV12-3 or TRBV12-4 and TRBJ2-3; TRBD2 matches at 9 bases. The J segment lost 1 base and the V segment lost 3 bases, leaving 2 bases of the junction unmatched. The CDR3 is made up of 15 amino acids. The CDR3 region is CASSFSSGGTDTQYF. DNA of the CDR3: TGTGCCAGCAGTTTCTCTAGCGGGGGCACAGATACGCAGTATTTT.

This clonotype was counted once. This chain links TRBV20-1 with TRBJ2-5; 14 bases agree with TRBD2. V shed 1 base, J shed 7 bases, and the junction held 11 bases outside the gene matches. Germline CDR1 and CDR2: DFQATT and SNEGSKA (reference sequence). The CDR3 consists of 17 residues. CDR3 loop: CSARGGLAGAPEGTQYF. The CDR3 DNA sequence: TGCAGTGCTAGAGGGGGACTAGCGGGGGCCCCGGAGGGGACCCAGTACTTC.

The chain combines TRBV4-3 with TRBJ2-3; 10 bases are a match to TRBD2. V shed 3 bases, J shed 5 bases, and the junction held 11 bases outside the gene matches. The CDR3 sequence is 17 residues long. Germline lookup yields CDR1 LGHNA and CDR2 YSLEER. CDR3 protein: CASSQGPGLAIKDTQYF. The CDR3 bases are TGCGCCAGCAGCCAGGGACCGGGACTAGCGATCAAAGATACGCAGTATTTT.

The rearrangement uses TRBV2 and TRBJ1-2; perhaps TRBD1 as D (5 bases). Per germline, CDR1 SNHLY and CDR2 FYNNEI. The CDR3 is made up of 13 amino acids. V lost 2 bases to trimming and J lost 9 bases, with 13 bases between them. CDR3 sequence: CASSETRDASYTF. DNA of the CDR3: TGTGCCAGCAGTGAAACCCGGGACGCGAGCTACACCTTC.

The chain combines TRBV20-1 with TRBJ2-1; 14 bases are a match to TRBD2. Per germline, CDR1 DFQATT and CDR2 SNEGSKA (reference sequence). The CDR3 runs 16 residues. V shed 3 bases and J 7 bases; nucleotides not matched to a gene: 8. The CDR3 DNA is TGCAGTGCTAGGGCTCCGGGACTAGCGGGAGTTAATGAGCAGTTCTTC. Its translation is CSARAPGLAGVNEQFF.

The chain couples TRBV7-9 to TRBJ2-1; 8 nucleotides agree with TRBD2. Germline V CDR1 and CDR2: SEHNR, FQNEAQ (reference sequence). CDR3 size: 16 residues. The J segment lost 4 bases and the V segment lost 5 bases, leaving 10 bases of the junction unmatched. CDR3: CASSPRTSRAYNEQFF. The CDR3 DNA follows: TGTGCCAGCAGCCCAAGGACTAGCAGGGCTTACAATGAGCAGTTCTTC. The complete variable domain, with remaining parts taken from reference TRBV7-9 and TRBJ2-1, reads DTGVSQNPRHKITKRGQNVTFRCDPISEHNRLYWYRQTLGQGPEFLTYFQNEAQLEKSRLLSDRFSAERPKGSFSTLEIQRTEQGDSAMYLCASSPRTSRAYNEQFFGPGTRLTVL.

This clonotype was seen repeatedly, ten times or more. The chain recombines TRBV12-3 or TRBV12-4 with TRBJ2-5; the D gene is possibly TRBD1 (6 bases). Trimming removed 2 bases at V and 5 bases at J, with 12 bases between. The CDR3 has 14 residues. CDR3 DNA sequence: TGTGCCAGCAGTTTAAGAAGACAGGCCGAGACCCAGTACTTC. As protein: CASSLRRQAETQYF.

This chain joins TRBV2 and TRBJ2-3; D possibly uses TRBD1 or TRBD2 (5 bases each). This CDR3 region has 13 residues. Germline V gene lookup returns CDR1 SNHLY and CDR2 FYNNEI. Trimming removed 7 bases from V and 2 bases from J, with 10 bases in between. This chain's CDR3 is CASNQGATDTQYF. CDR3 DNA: TGTGCCAGCAATCAGGGAGCCACAGATACGCAGTATTTT.

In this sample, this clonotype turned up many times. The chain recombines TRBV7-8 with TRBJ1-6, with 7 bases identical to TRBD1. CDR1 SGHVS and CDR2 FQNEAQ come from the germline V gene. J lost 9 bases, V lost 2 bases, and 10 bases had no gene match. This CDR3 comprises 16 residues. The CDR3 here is CASSLFTAGGGSPLHF. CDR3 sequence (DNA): TGTGCCAGCAGCTTATTTACGGCAGGGGGGGGTTCACCCCTCCACTTT.

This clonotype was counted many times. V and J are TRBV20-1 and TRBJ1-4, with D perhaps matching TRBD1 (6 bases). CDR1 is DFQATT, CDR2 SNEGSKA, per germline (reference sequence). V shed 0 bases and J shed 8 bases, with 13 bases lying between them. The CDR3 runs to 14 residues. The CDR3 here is CSARDARGGEKLFF. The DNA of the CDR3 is TGCAGTGCTAGAGATGCCAGGGGAGGCGAAAAACTGTTTTTT.

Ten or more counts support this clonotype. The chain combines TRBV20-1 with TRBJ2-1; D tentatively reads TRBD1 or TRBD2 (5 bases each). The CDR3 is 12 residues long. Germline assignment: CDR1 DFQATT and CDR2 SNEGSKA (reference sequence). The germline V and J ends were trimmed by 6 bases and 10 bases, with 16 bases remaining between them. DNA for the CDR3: TGCAGTGCGACCGCTGGGGGAGACGAGCAGTTCTTC. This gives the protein CSATAGGDEQFF.

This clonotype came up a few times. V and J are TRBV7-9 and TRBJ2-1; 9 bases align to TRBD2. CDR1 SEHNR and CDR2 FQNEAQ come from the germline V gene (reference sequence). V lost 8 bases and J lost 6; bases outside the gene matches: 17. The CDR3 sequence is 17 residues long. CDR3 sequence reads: CASLYAGGRGLVNEQFF. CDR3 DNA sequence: TGTGCCAGCTTATACGCGGGCGGGAGGGGTCTGGTCAATGAGCAGTTCTTC.